This section outlines one T cell receptor beta chain sequence together with its context. The target antigen is unknown. This sample was included in a study of T cell responses to AZD1222 COVID-19 vaccine. Produced via immunoSEQ multiplex PCR; TCRdb's table is partial and in-frame only. The table records about 40,000 clones, 88% of them present only once. The V gene's germline CDR1 is SGHNT and CDR2 YYREEE (reference sequence). CDR3 length equals 15 residues. The junction had 9 bases not matched to a gene; V was cut back by 4 bases and J by 8 bases. Overall study findings and caveats: Epitopes outside B.1.351 and B.1.1.7 mutated regions reportedly drew nearly half of spike TCRs. At 160-218 and 743-854, vaccine-associated CD4 TCRs were dominant, and they spanned spike. Only a handful of AZD1222 recipients were seropositive at baseline. In a largely white British group with more females than males, clonal diversity was possibly underestimated.

The clonotype was recovered from an adult who received the MenACWY meningococcal vaccine as a control. The rearrangement joins TRBV5-4 to TRBJ1-6; 7 nucleotides align to TRBD1. Here the sequenced sample was peripheral blood, taken 28 days after the second dose of the MenACWY control vaccine. As DNA, the CDR3 is TGTGCCAGCAGCCGCGGGGACAGACCTGATTCACCCCTCCACTTT. Protein sequence: CASSRGDRPDSPLHF.